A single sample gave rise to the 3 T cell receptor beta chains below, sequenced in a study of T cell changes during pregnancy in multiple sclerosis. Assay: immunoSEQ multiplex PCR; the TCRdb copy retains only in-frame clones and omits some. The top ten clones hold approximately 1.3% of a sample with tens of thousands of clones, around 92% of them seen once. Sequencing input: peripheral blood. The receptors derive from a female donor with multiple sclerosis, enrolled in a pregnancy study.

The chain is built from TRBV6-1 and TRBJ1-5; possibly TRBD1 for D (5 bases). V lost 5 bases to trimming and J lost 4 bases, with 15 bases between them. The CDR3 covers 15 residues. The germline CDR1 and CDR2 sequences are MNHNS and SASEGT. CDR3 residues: CASSTGTEINQPQHF. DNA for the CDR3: TGTGCCAGCAGTACCGGGACCGAGATAAATCAGCCCCAGCATTTT.

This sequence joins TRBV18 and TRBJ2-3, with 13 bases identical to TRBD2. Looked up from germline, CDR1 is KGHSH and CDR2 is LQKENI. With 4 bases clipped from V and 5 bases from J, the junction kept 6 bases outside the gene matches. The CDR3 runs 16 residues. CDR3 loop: CASSLGTSGTIDTQYF. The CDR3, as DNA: TGTGCCAGCTCACTCGGGACTAGCGGGACTATAGATACGCAGTATTTT.

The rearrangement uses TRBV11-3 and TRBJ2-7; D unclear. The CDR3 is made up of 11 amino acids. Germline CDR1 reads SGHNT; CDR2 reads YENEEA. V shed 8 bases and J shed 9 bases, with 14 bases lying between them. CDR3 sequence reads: CASREQVGQYF. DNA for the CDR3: TGTGCCAGCCGAGAGCAAGTCGGGCAGTACTTC.